This T cell receptor (beta chain) was retrieved from a study of T cell responses to AZD1222 COVID-19 vaccine. CDR3 size: 15 residues. Germline CDR1 is MNHEY and CDR2 is SVGAGI. V shed 4 bases, J shed 3 bases, and the junction held 2 bases outside the gene matches. Measured with immunoSEQ multiplex PCR; TCRdb has only the in-frame clones, and not every one. The sample yields roughly 110,000 clones, around nine tenths seen once. The rearrangement links TRBV6-5 to TRBJ2-1; 11 bases align to TRBD2. This TCR was sampled from an adult in good health. This material consisted of peripheral blood, taken on day 0 of AZD1222 vaccination. CDR3 bases: TGTGCCAGCAGTTCCACTAGCGGGGGCTACAATGAGCAGTTCTTC. It encodes CASSSTSGGYNEQFF.